The present T cell receptor beta chain was sequenced within a study of shared clonotypes between healthy human individuals. Study information: Donors, aged 18 to 49, were two women and a few men.

This CDR3 contains 14 residues. Samples underwent the assay at deep level. The method was immunoSEQ multiplex PCR; TCRdb's version includes in-frame clones alone and lacks a portion of them. The sample includes roughly 1 million clones, 65% to 75% of them seen just once. Whole-study results and caveats: For naive CD4 cells, roughly 4.6% of clonotypes were shared across a handful of donors. Sequencing depth was a factor that was expected to affect clonotype sharing among donors.

Comment on this clone: The antigen remains undetermined.

The chain couples TRBV21-1 to TRBJ2-7; the table gives TRBD1 as D, unverified against the DNA. TRBV21-1 is designated a pseudogene. The sequencing input was memory CD4+ T cells sorted from blood. This sample's subset: CD45RA-negative fraction. This sequence was found in a man aged 18 to 30 in good health. The chain's CDR3 is CASSTSDRAYEQYF. CDR3 bases: TGTGCCAGCAGCACAAGTGACAGGGCTTACGAGCAGTACTTC.